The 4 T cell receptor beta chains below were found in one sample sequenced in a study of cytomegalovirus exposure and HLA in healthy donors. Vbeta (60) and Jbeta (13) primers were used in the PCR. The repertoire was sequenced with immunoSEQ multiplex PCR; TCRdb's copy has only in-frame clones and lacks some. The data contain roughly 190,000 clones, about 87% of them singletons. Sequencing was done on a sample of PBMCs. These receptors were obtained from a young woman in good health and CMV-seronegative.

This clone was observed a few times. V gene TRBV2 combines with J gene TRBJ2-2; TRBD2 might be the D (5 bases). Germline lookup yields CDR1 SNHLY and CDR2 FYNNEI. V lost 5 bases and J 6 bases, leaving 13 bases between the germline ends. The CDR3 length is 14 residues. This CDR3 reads CASSTRLEAGELFF. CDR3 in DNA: TGTGCCAGCAGTACAAGACTGGAGGCCGGGGAGCTGTTTTTT.

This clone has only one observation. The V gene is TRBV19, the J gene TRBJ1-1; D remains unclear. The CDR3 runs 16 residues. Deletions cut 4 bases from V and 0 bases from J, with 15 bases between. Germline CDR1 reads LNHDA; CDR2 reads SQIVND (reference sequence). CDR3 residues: CASSTDPTQLNTEAFF. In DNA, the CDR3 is TGTGCCAGTAGTACCGATCCGACACAACTGAACACTGAAGCTTTCTTT.

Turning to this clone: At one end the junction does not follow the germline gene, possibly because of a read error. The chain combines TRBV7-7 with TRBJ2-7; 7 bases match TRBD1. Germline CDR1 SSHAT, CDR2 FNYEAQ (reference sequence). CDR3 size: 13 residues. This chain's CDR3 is CASSLETGHEQYF. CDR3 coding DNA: TGTGCTAGCAGCTTAGAGACAGGGCACGAGCAGTACTTC.

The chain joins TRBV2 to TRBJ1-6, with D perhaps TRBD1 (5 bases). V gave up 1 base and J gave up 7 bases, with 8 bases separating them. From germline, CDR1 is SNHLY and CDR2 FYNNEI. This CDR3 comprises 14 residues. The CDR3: CASSEGGWNSPLHF. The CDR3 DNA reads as TGTGCCAGCAGTGAAGGGGGCTGGAATTCACCCCTCCACTTT.